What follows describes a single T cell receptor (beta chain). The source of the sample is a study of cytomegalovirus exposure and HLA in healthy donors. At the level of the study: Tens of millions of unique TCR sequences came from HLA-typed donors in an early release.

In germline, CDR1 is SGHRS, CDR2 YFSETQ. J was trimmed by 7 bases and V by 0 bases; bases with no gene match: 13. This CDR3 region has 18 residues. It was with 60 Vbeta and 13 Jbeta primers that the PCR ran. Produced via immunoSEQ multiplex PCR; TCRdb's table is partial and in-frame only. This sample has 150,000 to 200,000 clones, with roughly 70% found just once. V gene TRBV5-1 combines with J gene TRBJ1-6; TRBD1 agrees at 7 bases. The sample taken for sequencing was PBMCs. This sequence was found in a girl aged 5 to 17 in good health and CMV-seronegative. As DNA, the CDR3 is TGCGCCAGCAGCTTGGGAAACCCTACCGGGACAGAGAATTCACCCCTCCACTTT. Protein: CASSLGNPTGTENSPLHF.